This entry is about one TCR beta chain. Antigen unknown. The data were taken from a study of T cell responses to AZD1222 COVID-19 vaccine. Study findings and constraints: Once two AZD1222 doses were given, Spike-specific TCR breadth and depth went up. Sampling that yielded the repertoires occurred only after the peak T cell response.

Profiled with immunoSEQ multiplex PCR; TCRdb holds only in-frame clones, not every one. This table holds roughly 160,000 clones, 92% found once. Germline trimming cut 1 base from V and 3 bases from J; bases unmatched to any gene: 3. This CDR3 comprises 17 residues. Germline-derived CDR1 and CDR2 are LNHDA and SQIVND (reference sequence). V gene TRBV19 combines with J gene TRBJ1-6; TRBD1 matches 10 bases. This TCR was sampled from an adult who received the AZD1222 COVID-19 vaccine. The source was peripheral blood, collected 28 days after the second AZD1222 dose. CDR3 sequence: CASSIVGQGVYNSPLHF. The CDR3 DNA is TGTGCCAGTAGTATAGTCGGACAGGGGGTCTATAATTCACCCCTCCACTTT.